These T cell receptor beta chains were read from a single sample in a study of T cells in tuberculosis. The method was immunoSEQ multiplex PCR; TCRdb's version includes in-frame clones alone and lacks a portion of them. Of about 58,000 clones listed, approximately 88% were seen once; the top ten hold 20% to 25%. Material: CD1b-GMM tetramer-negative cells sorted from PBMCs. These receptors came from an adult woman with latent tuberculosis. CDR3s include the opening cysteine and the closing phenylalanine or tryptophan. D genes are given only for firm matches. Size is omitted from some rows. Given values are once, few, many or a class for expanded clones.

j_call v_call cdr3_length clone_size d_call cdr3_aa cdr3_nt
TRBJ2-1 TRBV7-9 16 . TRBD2 CASSGPGTSSYNEQFF TGTGCCAGCAGCGGACCCGGGACTAGCTCCTACAATGAGCAGTTCTTC
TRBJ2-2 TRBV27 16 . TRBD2 CASSRVGLAGPGELFF TGTGCCAGCAGTCGCGTCGGACTAGCGGGACCCGGGGAGCTGTTTTTT
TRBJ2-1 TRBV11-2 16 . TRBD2 CASSLRLAGVYNEQFF TGTGCCAGCAGCTTACGACTAGCGGGAGTTTACAATGAGCAGTTCTTC
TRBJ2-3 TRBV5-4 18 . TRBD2 CASSSPSGTSWLTDTQYF TGTGCCAGCAGCAGCCCCTCTGGGACTAGCTGGCTCACAGATACGCAGTATTTT
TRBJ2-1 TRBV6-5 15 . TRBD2 CASSPGRGARNEQFF TGTGCCAGCAGCCCGGGGCGGGGGGCGCGAAATGAGCAGTTCTTC
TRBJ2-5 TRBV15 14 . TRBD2 CATSRGGGQETQYF TGTGCCACCAGCAGAGGCGGGGGACAAGAGACCCAGTACTTC
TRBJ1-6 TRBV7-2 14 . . CASSPSLRDSPLHF TGTGCCAGCAGCCCCTCCCTCCGGGATTCACCCCTCCACTTT
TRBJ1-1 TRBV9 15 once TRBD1 CASSPRQGAWTEAFF TGTGCCAGCAGCCCCCGGCAGGGGGCATGGACTGAAGCTTTCTTT
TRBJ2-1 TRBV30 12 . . CAWSPDYNEQFF TGTGCCTGGAGTCCAGACTACAATGAGCAGTTCTTC
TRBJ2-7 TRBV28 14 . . CASSLSDSTYEQYF TGTGCCAGCAGTTTATCGGACAGTACCTACGAGCAGTACTTC
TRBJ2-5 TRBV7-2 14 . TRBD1 CASRTGQGAPRQYF TGTGCCAGCAGGACGGGACAGGGGGCGCCTCGCCAGTACTTC
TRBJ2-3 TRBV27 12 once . CASSRYSDTQYF TGTGCCAGCAGTCGGTACTCAGATACGCAGTATTTT
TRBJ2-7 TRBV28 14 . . CASSPPGGGDEQYF TGTGCCAGCAGCCCCCCCGGAGGGGGCGACGAGCAGTACTTC
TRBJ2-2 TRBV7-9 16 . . CASSLAPGANAGELFF TGTGCCAGCAGCTTAGCCCCAGGGGCAAATGCCGGGGAGCTGTTTTTT
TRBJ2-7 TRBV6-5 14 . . CASSPKLSSYEQYF TGTGCCAGCAGTCCAAAATTGAGCTCCTACGAGCAGTACTTC
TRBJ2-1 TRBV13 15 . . CASSLGSVHYNEQFF TGTGCCAGCAGCTTGGGTAGCGTCCACTACAATGAGCAGTTCTTC